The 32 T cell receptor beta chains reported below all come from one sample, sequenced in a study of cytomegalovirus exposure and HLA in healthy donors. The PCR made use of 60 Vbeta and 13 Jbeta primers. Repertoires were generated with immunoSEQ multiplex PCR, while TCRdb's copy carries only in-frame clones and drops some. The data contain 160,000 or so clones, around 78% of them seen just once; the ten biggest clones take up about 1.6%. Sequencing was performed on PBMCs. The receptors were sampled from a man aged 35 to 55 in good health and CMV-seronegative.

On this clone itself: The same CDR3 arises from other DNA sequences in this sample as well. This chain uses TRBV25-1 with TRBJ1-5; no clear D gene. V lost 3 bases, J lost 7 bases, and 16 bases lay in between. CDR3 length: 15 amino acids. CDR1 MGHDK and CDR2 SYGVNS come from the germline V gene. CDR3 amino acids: CASSEHSGEGQPQHF. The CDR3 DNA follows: TGTGCCAGCAGTGAGCATTCCGGGGAAGGGCAGCCCCAGCATTTT.

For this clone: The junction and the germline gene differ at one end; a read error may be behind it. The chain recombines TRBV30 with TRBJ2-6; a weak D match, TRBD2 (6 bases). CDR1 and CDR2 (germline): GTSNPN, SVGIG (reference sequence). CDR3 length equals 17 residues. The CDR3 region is CAWLLKEGSSGANGLTF. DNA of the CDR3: TGTGCCTGGTTACTGAAGGAGGGGAGCTCTGGGGCCAACGGCCTGACTTTC.

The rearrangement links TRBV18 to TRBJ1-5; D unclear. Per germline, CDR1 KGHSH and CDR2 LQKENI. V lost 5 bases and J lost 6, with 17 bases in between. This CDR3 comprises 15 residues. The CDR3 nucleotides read TGTGCCAGCTCAACGAACGTGGAACGCGGTCAGCCCCAGCATTTT. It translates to CASSTNVERGQPQHF.

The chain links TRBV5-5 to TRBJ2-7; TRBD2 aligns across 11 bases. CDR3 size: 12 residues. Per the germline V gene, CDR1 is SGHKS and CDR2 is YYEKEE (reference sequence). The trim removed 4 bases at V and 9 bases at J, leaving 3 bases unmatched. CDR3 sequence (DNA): TGTGCCAGCAGCATCGGACTAGCGGGGCAGTACGTC. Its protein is CASSIGLAGQYV.

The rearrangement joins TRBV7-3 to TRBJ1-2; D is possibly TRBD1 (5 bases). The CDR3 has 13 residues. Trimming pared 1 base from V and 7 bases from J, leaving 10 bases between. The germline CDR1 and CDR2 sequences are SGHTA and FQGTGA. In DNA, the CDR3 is TGTGCCAGCAGCTTAAGCAGGGAGGGTGGCTACACCTTC. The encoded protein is CASSLSREGGYTF.

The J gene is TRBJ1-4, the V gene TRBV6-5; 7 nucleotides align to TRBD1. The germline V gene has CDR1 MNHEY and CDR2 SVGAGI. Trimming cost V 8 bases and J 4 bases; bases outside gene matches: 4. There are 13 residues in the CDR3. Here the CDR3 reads CASQQGFNEKLFF. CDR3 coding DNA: TGTGCCAGCCAACAGGGGTTTAATGAAAAACTGTTTTTT.

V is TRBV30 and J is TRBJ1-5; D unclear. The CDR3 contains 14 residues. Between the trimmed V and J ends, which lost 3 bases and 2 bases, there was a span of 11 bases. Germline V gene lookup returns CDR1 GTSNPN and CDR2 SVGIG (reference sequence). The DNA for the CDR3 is TGTGCCTGGAGCGTCTGGGGAGGCAATCAGCCCCAGCATTTT. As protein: CAWSVWGGNQPQHF. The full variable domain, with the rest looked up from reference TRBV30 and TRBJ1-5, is SQTIHQWPATLVQPVGSPLSLECTVEGTSNPNLYWYRQAAGRGLQLLFYSVGIGQISSEVPQNLSASRPQDRQFILSSKKLLLSDSGFYLCAWSVWGGNQPQHFGDGTRLSIL.

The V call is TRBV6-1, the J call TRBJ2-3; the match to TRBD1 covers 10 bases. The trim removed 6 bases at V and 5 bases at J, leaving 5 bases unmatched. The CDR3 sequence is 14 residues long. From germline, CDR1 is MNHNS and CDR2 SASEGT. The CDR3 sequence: CASRDRGLEDTQYF. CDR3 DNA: TGTGCCAGCAGAGACAGGGGGCTTGAAGATACGCAGTATTTT.

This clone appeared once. The CDR3 sequence is CASSLGQLSTDTQYF. In DNA, the CDR3 is TGTGCCAGCAGCTTGGGACAGCTTAGCACAGATACGCAGTATTTT. The rearrangement joins TRBV5-4 to TRBJ2-3; a possible D gene is TRBD1 (5 bases). The CDR3 runs to 15 residues. V was trimmed by 0 bases and J by 0 bases, leaving 8 bases between them. Germline-derived CDR1 and CDR2 are SGHNT and YYREEE (reference sequence).

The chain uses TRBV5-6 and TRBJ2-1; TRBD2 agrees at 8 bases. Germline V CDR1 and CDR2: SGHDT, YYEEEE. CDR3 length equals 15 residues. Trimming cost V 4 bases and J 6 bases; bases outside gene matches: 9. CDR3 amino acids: CASSPQAGGGNEQFF. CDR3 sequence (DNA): TGTGCCAGCAGCCCCCAGGCGGGGGGTGGCAATGAGCAGTTCTTC.

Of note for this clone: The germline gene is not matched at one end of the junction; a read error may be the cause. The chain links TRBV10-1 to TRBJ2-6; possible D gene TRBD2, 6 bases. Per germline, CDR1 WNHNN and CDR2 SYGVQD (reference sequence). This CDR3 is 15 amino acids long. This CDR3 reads CATSEGSSGANGLTF. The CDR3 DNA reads TGCGCCACCTCGGAGGGCTCCTCTGGGGCCAACGGCCTGACTTTC.

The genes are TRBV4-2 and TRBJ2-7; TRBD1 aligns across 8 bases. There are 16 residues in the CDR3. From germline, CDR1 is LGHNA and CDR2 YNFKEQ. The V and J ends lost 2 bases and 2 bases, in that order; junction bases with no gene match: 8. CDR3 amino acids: CASSQPGQGRPYEQYF. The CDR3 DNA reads TGTGCCAGCAGCCAACCAGGACAGGGCCGGCCCTACGAGCAGTACTTC.

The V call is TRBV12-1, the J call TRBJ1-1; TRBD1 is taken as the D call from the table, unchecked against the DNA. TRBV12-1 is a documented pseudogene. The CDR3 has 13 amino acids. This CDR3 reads CASSPGHDTEAFF. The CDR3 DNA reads TGTGCCAGCAGCCCGGGACACGACACTGAAGCTTTCTTT.

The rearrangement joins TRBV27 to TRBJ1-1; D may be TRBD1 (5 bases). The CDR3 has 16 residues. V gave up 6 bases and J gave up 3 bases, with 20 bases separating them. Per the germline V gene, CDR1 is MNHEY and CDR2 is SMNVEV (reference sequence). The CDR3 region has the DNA TGTGCCAGCAGCCTGGGGGGGGATCCATTAGACACTGAAGCTTTCTTT. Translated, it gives CASSLGGDPLDTEAFF.

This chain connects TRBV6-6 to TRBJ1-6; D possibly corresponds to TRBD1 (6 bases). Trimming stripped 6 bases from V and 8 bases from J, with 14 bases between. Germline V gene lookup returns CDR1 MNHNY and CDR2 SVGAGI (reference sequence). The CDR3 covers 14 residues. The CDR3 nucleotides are TGTGCCAGCAGCCTCGGGACATCGGATTCACCCCTCCACTTT. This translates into CASSLGTSDSPLHF.

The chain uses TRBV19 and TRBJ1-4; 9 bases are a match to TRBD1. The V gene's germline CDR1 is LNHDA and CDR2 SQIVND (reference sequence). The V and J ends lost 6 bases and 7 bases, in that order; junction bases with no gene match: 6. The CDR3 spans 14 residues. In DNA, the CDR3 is TGTGCCAGTAGGGACAGGGGTGGGGGTGAAAAACTGTTTTTT. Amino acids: CASRDRGGGEKLFF. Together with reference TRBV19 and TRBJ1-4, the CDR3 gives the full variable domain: DGGITQSPKYLFRKEGQNVTLSCEQNLNHDAMYWYRQDPGQGLRLIYYSQIVNDFQKGDIAEGYSVSREKKESFPLTVTSAQKNPTAFYLCASRDRGGGEKLFFGSGTQLSVL.

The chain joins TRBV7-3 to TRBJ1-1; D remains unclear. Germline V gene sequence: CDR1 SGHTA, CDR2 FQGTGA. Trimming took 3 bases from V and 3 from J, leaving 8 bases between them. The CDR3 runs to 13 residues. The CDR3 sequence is CASSFLGDTEAFF. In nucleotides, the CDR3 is TGTGCCAGCAGCTTCCTCGGGGACACTGAAGCTTTCTTT.

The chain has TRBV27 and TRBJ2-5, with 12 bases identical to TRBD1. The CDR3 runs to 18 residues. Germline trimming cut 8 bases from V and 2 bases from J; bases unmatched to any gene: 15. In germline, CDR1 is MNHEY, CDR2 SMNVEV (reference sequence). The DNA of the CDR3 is TGTGCCAGCGCCGGGACAGGGGGCTCCCTCATCAAACAAGAGACCCAGTACTTC. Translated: CASAGTGGSLIKQETQYF.

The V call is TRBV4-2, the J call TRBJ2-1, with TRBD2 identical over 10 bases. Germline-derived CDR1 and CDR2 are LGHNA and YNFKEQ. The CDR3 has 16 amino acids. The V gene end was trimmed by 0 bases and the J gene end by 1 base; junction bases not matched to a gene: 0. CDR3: CASSQETSGSYNEQFF. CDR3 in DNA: TGTGCCAGCAGCCAAGAGACTAGCGGGTCCTACAATGAGCAGTTCTTC.

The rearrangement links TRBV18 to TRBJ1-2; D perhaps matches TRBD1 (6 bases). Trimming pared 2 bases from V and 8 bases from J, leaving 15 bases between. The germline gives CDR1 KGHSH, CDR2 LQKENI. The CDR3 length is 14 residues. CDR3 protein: CASSPVGRGEGYTF. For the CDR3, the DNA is TGTGCCAGCTCACCAGTGGGCAGGGGTGAGGGCTACACCTTC.

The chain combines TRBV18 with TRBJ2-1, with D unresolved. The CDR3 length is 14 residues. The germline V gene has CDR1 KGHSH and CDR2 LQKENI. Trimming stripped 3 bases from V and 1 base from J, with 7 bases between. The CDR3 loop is CASSPTRSYNEQFF. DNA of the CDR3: TGTGCCAGCTCACCCACACGTTCCTACAATGAGCAGTTCTTC. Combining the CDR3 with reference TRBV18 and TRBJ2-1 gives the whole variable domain NAGVMQNPRHLVRRRGQEARLRCSPMKGHSHVYWYRQLPEEGLKFMVYLQKENIIDESGMPKERFSAEFPKEGPSILRIQQVVRGDSAAYFCASSPTRSYNEQFFGPGTRLTVL.

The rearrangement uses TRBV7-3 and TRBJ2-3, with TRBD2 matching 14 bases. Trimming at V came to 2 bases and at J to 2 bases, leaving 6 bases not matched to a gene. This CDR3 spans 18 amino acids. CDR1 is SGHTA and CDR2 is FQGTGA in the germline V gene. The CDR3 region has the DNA TGTGCCAGCAGCTTAGGGACTAGCGGGAGTTCCTTCACAGATACGCAGTATTTT. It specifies CASSLGTSGSSFTDTQYF.

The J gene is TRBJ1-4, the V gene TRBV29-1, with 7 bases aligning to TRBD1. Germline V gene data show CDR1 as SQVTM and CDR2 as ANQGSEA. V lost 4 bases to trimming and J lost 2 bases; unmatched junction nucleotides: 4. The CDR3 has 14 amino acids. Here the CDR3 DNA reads TGCAGCGTTGCCCTGGGACAGACTAATGAAAAACTGTTTTTT. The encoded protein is CSVALGQTNEKLFF.

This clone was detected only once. For the CDR3, the DNA is TGTGCCTGGAGTCAGCGGGTGAACACCATATATTTT. Translating it yields CAWSQRVNTIYF. This sequence joins TRBV30 and TRBJ1-3; D gene uncertain. Germline V gene lookup returns CDR1 GTSNPN and CDR2 SVGIG (reference sequence). This CDR3 spans 12 amino acids. Trimming removed 2 bases at V and 7 bases at J, with 9 bases between.

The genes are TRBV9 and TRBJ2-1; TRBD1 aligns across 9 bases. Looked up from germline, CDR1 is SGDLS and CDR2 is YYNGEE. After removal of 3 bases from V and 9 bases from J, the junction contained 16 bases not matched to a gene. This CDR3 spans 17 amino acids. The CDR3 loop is CASSGGTGTGKISEQFF. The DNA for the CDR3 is TGTGCCAGCAGCGGGGGGACCGGGACAGGGAAAATATCTGAGCAGTTCTTC.

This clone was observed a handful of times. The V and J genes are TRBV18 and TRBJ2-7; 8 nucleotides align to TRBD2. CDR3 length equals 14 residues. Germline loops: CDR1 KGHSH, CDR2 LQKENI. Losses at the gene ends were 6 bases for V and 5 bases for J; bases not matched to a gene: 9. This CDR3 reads CASSTGLVSDEQYF. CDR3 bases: TGTGCCAGCTCCACGGGACTAGTCAGCGACGAGCAGTACTTC.

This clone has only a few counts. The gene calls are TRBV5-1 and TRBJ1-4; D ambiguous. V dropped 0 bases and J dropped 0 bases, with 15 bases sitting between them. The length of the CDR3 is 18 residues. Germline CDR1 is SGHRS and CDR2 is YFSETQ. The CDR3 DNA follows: TGCGCCAGCAGCTTGGATCGCAGACTGGTGGCAACTAATGAAAAACTGTTTTTT. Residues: CASSLDRRLVATNEKLFF.

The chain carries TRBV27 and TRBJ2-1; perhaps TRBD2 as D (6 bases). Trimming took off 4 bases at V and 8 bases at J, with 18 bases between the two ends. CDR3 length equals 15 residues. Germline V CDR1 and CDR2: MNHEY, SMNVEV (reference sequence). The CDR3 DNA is TGTGCCAGCAGTTCCGGGACTGGGCCTTACGATGAGCAGTTCTTC. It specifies CASSSGTGPYDEQFF.

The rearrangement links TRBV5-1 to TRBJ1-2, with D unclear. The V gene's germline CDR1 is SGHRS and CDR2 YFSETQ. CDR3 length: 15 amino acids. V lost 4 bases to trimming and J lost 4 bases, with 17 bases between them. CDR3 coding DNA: TGCGCCAGCAGCCCCGGGATTTCGGGCGGCTATGGCTACACCTTC. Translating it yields CASSPGISGGYGYTF. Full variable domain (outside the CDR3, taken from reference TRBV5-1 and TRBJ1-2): KAGVTQTPRYLIKTRGQQVTLSCSPISGHRSVSWYQQTPGQGLQFLFEYFSETQRNKGNFPGRFSGRQFSNSRSEMNVSTLELGDSALYLCASSPGISGGYGYTFGSGTRLTVV.

The CDR3 DNA reads TGTGCCAGCAGTTCGAACAGGGATACCGGGGAGCTGTTTTTT. As protein: CASSSNRDTGELFF. The V call is TRBV6-5, the J call TRBJ2-2; the D gene is possibly TRBD1 (6 bases). The CDR3 runs 14 residues. Between the trimmed V and J ends, which lost 4 bases and 5 bases, there was a span of 11 bases. CDR1 and CDR2 from the germline V gene are MNHEY and SVGAGI.

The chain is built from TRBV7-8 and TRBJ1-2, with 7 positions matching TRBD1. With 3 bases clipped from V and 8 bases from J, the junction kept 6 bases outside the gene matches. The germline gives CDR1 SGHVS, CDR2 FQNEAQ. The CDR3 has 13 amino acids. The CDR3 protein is CASSLTGSDGYTF. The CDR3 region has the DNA TGTGCCAGCAGCTTGACAGGGAGTGACGGCTACACCTTC.

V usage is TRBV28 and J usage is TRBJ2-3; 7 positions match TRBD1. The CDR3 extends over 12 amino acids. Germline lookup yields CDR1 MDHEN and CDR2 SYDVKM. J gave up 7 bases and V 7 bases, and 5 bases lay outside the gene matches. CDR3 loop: CASNRGENTQYF. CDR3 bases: TGTGCCAGCAACAGGGGAGAAAATACGCAGTATTTT.